This T cell receptor (beta chain) was documented in a study of blood T cells in healthy people across ages. Study-wide findings and caveats: Because sorting was not performed, PBMCs prevented conclusive naive versus antigen-experienced comparison.

This clonotype was seen ten or more times. The antigen is undetermined. Primers used in a second PCR of roughly 6 to 11 cycles were a sample-barcoded 5' primer and a J-beta primer mix. TCRdb ran MiXCR on the 5' RACE reads and lists one entry per CDR3 protein. The sample holds about 1.1 million distinct CDR3 sequences; less than 45% are singletons and the top ten take around 13%. Every donor provided 7.5 to 10 milliliters of peripheral blood. V was trimmed by 6 bases and J by 6 bases, leaving 14 bases between them. This CDR3 spans 13 amino acids. Germline V gene sequence: CDR1 MDHEN, CDR2 SYDVKM. This clonotype was obtained from a man aged 18 to 35 in good health. This chain connects TRBV28 to TRBJ1-2; D is perhaps TRBD1 (6 bases). Sequences were obtained from blood. The CDR3 reads CASSTTGVDGYTF. The CDR3 coding sequence is TGTGCCAGCAGCACGACAGGAGTTGATGGCTACACCTTC.